The rows below give T cell receptor beta chains drawn from one sample of a study of tumor and adjacent non-tumor tissue in lung cancer. TCRdb reanalysed the multiplex PCR reads using MiXCR and keeps one entry per CDR3 protein. The sample holds 90,000 to 110,000 distinct CDR3 sequences; around 80% are singletons and the top ten take around a third. The specimen was lung tumor tissue. Receptors were obtained from a woman aged 55-75 years with non-small cell lung cancer. CDR3s include the opening cysteine and the closing phenylalanine or tryptophan. The order of the fields is CDR3 protein, CDR3 DNA, J gene, clone size, D gene, V gene. A D gene is named only where the DNA matches it firmly. Part of the rows lack a size; the others show once, few, many or a class for expanded clones.

CDR3: CASSQVGTGNQPQHF
DNA: -
J: TRBJ1-5
size: -
D: -
V: TRBV4-2

CDR3: CAISENPNTGELFF
DNA: TGTGCCATCAGTGAAAACCCGAACACCGGGGAGCTGTTTTTT
J: TRBJ2-2
size: many
D: -
V: TRBV10-3

CDR3: CSARDSLSNHGYTF
DNA: TGCAGTGCTAGAGACTCACTGAGCAACCATGGCTACACCTTC
J: TRBJ1-2
size: -
D: -
V: TRBV20-1

CDR3: CSAGGGGANLLTF
DNA: TGCAGTGCGGGAGGTGGTGGGGCCAACCTCCTGACTTTC
J: TRBJ2-6
size: -
D: -
V: TRBV20-1

CDR3: CATSDRADSSTRNGRFF
DNA: TGTGCCACCAGTGACCGGGCAGACAGTTCCACCCGCAATGGGCGGTTCTTC
J: TRBJ2-1
size: -
D: -
V: TRBV24-1

CDR3: CSWREGQSDAQYF
DNA: TGTAGTTGGCGGGAGGGCCAGTCCGATGCGCAGTATTTT
J: TRBJ2-3
size: -
D: TRBD2
V: TRBV5-4

CDR3: CASSPSGTGNIQYF
DNA: TGTGCCAGCAGCCCCTCTGGGACAGGAAACATTCAGTACTTC
J: TRBJ2-4
size: -
D: TRBD1
V: TRBV11-2

CDR3: CASSPGTRNTEAFF
DNA: TGTGCCAGCAGTCCCGGGACACGGAACACTGAAGCTTTCTTT
J: TRBJ1-1
size: many
D: -
V: TRBV6-6

CDR3: CASSPWGGSTDTQYF
DNA: TGCGCCAGCAGCCCCTGGGGGGGAAGCACAGATACGCAGTATTTT
J: TRBJ2-3
size: -
D: TRBD2
V: TRBV5-1

CDR3: CARCRGAGHLDEQSF
DNA: TGTGCCCGCTGTAGAGGGGCAGGGCACCTGGATGAGCAGTCCTTC
J: TRBJ2-1
size: -
D: -
V: TRBV12-3/TRBV12-4

CDR3: CASSPTGGSTDTQYF
DNA: TGTGCCAGCTCACCGACCGGTGGTAGCACAGATACGCAGTATTTT
J: TRBJ2-3
size: -
D: -
V: TRBV18